Each of the 2 T cell receptor beta chains below was sequenced from the same sample in a study of cytomegalovirus exposure and HLA in healthy donors. Vbeta (60) and Jbeta (13) primers were used in the PCR. The data were produced by immunoSEQ multiplex PCR, yet TCRdb's version contains in-frame clones alone and is incomplete. In the table there are 100,000 to 150,000 clones, around 73% of which are singletons. Sequencing input: PBMCs. The receptors here all came from a female donor in good health and CMV-seronegative.

The chain recombines TRBV11-2 with TRBJ1-2, with 8 bases that match TRBD1. Germline CDR1 reads SGHAT; CDR2 reads FQNNGV. V dropped 0 bases and J dropped 8; count of bases not matched to a gene: 2. The CDR3 covers 13 residues. In nucleotides, the CDR3 is TGTGCCAGCAGCTTAGACAGGGGGCTCGGCTACACCTTC. It specifies CASSLDRGLGYTF.

V gene TRBV4-3 combines with J gene TRBJ2-5; tentatively, D is TRBD2 (5 bases). The CDR3 length is 15 residues. V gave up 1 base and J gave up 9 bases, with 18 bases separating them. Germline V gene sequence: CDR1 LGHNA, CDR2 YSLEER. CDR3 sequence (DNA): TGCGCCAGCAGCCAAGTGAGGCGGGCCCCCTCCCCCCAGTACTTC. Its protein product is CASSQVRRAPSPQYF.